These T cell receptor beta chains were read from a single sample in a study of T-cell reconstitution after alpha-beta-depleted transplantation in children. MiXCR, applied by TCRdb to the PCR reads, yields one record per CDR3 protein. The data show hundreds of thousands of distinct CDR3 sequences, 10% to 15% seen once. The sample in question was PBMCs, mostly from graft donor cells, obtained 360 days after TCRalphabeta/CD19-depleted stem cell transplant. These receptors all come from a male patient aged 10 to 17 who had a stem cell transplant for acute myeloid leukemia, so the T cells may come from the graft donor. CDR3s include the opening cysteine and the closing phenylalanine or tryptophan. D genes are given only for firm matches. Where a row states a size, it is once, few, many or the class of an expanded clone; other rows omit it.

TRBJ2-1 | . | TRBV19 | . | TGTGCCAGTAGTATATTCAGGGGTGCCTACAATGAGCAGTTCTTC | CASSIFRGAYNEQFF
TRBJ2-7 | TRBD2 | TRBV7-3 | . | TGTGCCAGCAGCTTAGTACCTAGCGGCCCCTACGAGCAGTACTTC | CASSLVPSGPYEQYF
TRBJ2-1 | . | TRBV24-1 | few | TGTGCCACCAGTGATCGCCGGTTAGCTGGGGTCGAGCAGTTCTTC | CATSDRRLAGVEQFF
TRBJ2-7 | . | TRBV27 | many | TGTGCCAGCAAGCAGTTCGTGCTGGAATACGAGCAGTACTTC | CASKQFVLEYEQYF
TRBJ2-5 | . | TRBV29-1 | many | TGCAGCGTTGAATTGTGGACAGCCGAAATACAAGAGACCCAGTACTTC | CSVELWTAEIQETQYF
TRBJ2-1 | TRBD2 | TRBV9 | . | TGTGCCAGCAGCGTACAACTTCCGACTAGCGGGAACTACAATGAGCAGTTCTTC | CASSVQLPTSGNYNEQFF
TRBJ2-5 | . | TRBV4-2 | . | TGTGCCAGCAGCCGCCACACCTTATGGGGCGGCGTGGGGGAGACCCAGTACTTC | CASSRHTLWGGVGETQYF
TRBJ2-2 | TRBD1 | TRBV29-1 | . | TGCAGCTGGACAGGCGGAAACACCGGGGAGCTGTTTTTT | CSWTGGNTGELFF
TRBJ2-7 | TRBD1 | TRBV28 | many | TGTGCCAGCAGGCACGGGACAGGGAACTCCTACGAGCAGTACTTC | CASRHGTGNSYEQYF
TRBJ2-1 | . | TRBV4-3 | . | TGCGCCAGCAGCCAACCCTCCCCAGGCACGCTCGATGAGCAGTTCTTC | CASSQPSPGTLDEQFF
TRBJ2-7 | TRBD1 | TRBV6-5 | . | TGTGCCAGCAGTTCCCCGGGACAGCCTCCCTACGAGCAGTACTTC | CASSSPGQPPYEQYF
TRBJ2-7 | TRBD2 | TRBV12-3/TRBV12-4 | . | TGTGCCAGCAGTTTTCTCGCTGGCCCAGCGGGAAGGAAGTACGAGCAGTACTTC | CASSFLAGPAGRKYEQYF
TRBJ2-3 | . | TRBV12-3/TRBV12-4 | few | TGTGCCAGCAGTCTTTTAGTTCCGAGCACAGATACGCAGTATTTT | CASSLLVPSTDTQYF